This paragraph covers one TCR beta chain sequence. Its antigen is not known. There was one heparinised blood draw per donor, averaging roughly 110 mL. This record comes from a study of beta chain features in type 1 diabetes. As for the study in general: No age, gender or cell yield differences were seen between patients and healthy donors. Study observations and caveats: A moderate, significant TCRB CDR3 shortening appeared in type 1 diabetes across four CD4+ subsets. Across patients, naive, central memory and Treg TCRB repertoires exhibited apparently greater similarity than was observed across healthy donors. Although PCR might favor shorter templates, it would do so equally in patients and controls.

J was trimmed by 5 bases and V by 3 bases; bases with no gene match: 6. This CDR3 contains 14 residues. CDR1 is SGHVS and CDR2 is FQNEAQ in the germline V gene. The authors reverse transcribed all of the isolated RNA, so sequencing captured expressed TCRB transcripts. The repertoire was sequenced with immunoSEQ multiplex PCR; TCRdb's copy has only in-frame clones and lacks some. The sample has 300,000 to 350,000 clones; roughly 14% are singletons. Sequenced input: naive CD4+ T cells from blood. This sequence was found in a woman under 30 with type 1 diabetes. This sequence joins TRBV7-8 and TRBJ2-5, with TRBD2 matching over 7 bases. The CDR3 sequence is CASSFWRERETQYF. CDR3 coding DNA: TGTGCCAGCAGCTTTTGGCGGGAGCGGGAGACCCAGTACTTC.